Described below is a single TCR beta chain sequence and its context. Its antigen remains undetermined. No base quality information exists; no much larger clone differs at one position. Collaborating institutions collected whole blood in K2EDTA tubes following their own protocols. For TCRbeta analysis, collaborators shipped samples as frozen whole blood, isolated PBMCs, or DNA extracted from either of those sample types. The immunoSEQ Assay, a bias-controlled multiplex PCR, was used to amplify TCRbeta CDR3 regions from genomic DNA. As for the authors' bioinformatics: Within the assay, amplification of reference gene primers was used to estimate how many nucleated cells each sample contained. To quantify the absolute abundance of each unique TCRbeta CDR3 rearrangement, sequence reads were collapsed and filtered. For each sample, productive Simpson clonality was calculated by taking the square root of Simpson's diversity index across productive rearrangements. Here the immuneACCESS table is served through TCRdb, limited to in-frame sequences with V and J called. Missing clones are a known gap in these copies; in checked studies unresolved V genes cover under half, and the rest lacks a known reason. V, J and clone size are those of that table, while D and trimming were read from the DNA. The sample data list some 48,000 clones, and roughly 88% of these were observed just once. The top ten clones comprise roughly 8.2% of the sample.

These data are taken from a study of blood T cell repertoires in COVID-19 (TCRdb year 2020). The study in broad terms: Collaborator samples came from the United States, Italy and Spain and covered acute and convalescent phases of COVID-19. The prospective study material was composed of cDNA or gDNA derived from T cells, B-cell-depleted T cells, or PBMCs. Subjects who had been exposed to COVID-19, were actively infected with it, or had recovered from it provided the deeply sampled blood TCRbeta repertoires that made up the dataset. The repertoires were released in a freely available public database intended as a resource for research on the immune response to SARS-CoV-2. Samples were obtained from the ongoing ImmuneRACE study (first 160 participants) and from over 1,000 subjects provided by 6 global collaborators. Sample metadata almost always included a de-identified subject ID, COVID-19 status, age in years and sex. HLA class I and class II types, where available, came from metadata supplied by the sample provider rather than from assay-based typing. What the study reported, not specific to this receptor: How much clinical and demographic metadata was included differed by source and by participant, and the metadata was provided uncurated.

The receptor was derived from a human donor in a cohort sampled during active COVID-19. The sequencing sample was made of peripheral blood.

The sequenced DNA: TGTGCCAGCAGCCCCAGGGACAGACTCTATGGCTACACCTTC. Its translation is CASSPRDRLYGYTF. This receptor chain uses TRBV6-2 or TRBV6-3 and TRBJ1-2; TRBD1 matches 7 bases in the middle. CDR1 is given as MNHEY and CDR2 as SVGEGT, both from the germline V gene. The CDR3 has 14 amino acids, counting the end cysteine and phenylalanine. The CDR3 DNA has 42 bases and is translated from base 1. V is cut back by 6 bases and J by 4 bases, with 8 bases in the junction unmatched.